Below are 15 T cell receptor beta chains sequenced from a single sample in a study of beta chain features in type 1 diabetes (dated by TCRdb to the late 2010s). Study-wide conclusions, independent of this receptor: In all four CD4+ subsets, TCRB CDR3 length was moderately but significantly shorter in type 1 diabetes patients.

Library creation used the immunoSEQ multiplex PCR assay. The entire isolated RNA was reverse transcribed using the High Capacity cDNA Reverse Transcription Kit, and thus expressed TCRB transcripts were sequenced. Here the immuneACCESS table is served through TCRdb, limited to in-frame sequences with V and J called. Missing clones are a known gap in these copies; in checked studies unresolved V genes cover under half, and the rest lacks a known reason. The table for this sample lists 300,000 to 350,000 clones; 9.3% of them were counted only once. Of the sample, less than 1.2% falls within the top ten clones. Their antigen targets remain unknown. The sample taken for sequencing was central memory CD4+ T cells from blood. The receptors derive from a man aged 25-40 years with type 1 diabetes.

The chain uses TRBV27 and TRBJ2-5, with D tentatively TRBD1 (6 bases). V was cut by 2 bases and J by 5 bases, with 18 bases left in between. Germline CDR1 and CDR2: MNHEY and SMNVEV (reference sequence). There are 16 residues in the CDR3. In DNA form, the CDR3 reads TGTGCCAGCAGTTTAGGAACAGGGCCCGGCCAGGAGACCCAGTACTTC. Encoded protein: CASSLGTGPGQETQYF.

This clone was counted a few times. The chain carries TRBV28 and TRBJ1-5, with a tentative D call TRBD1 (5 bases). The CDR3 has 15 residues. The ends were cut back, 5 bases at V and 4 bases at J, with 15 bases in the middle. CDR1 and CDR2 from the germline V gene are MDHEN and SYDVKM. In nucleotides, the CDR3 is TGTGCCAGCAGTCCGGTCATGGGGGGTAATCAGCCCCAGCATTTT. It specifies CASSPVMGGNQPQHF.

This clone was picked up a small number of times. The chain recombines TRBV25-1 with TRBJ2-3; 10 bases line up with TRBD2. After removal of 3 bases from V and 5 bases from J, the junction contained 8 bases not matched to a gene. Germline loops: CDR1 MGHDK, CDR2 SYGVNS. CDR3 size: 16 residues. The CDR3 DNA is TGTGCCAGCAGTGATGAGCGGGGGGGCCAAGGAGATACGCAGTATTTT. Its protein is CASSDERGGQGDTQYF.

The chain employs TRBV5-1 and TRBJ1-4; 10 bases are shared with TRBD1. This CDR3 region has 14 residues. In germline, CDR1 is SGHRS, CDR2 YFSETQ. V lost 2 bases, J lost 6 bases, and 1 base stayed unmatched. CDR3 amino acids: CASSFGQGDEKLFF. In DNA form, the CDR3 reads TGCGCCAGCAGCTTCGGACAGGGGGATGAAAAACTGTTTTTT.

In its sample, this clone was seen a few times. This chain uses TRBV2 with TRBJ1-5; D remains unclear. CDR3 length equals 12 residues. Germline-derived CDR1 and CDR2 are SNHLY and FYNNEI. Deletions cut 4 bases from V and 4 bases from J, with 5 bases between. CDR3 amino acids: CASSVGNQPQHF. In DNA form, the CDR3 reads TGTGCCAGCAGTGTAGGGAATCAGCCCCAGCATTTT.

The chain employs TRBV19 and TRBJ1-6; D uncertain. Germline V gene sequence: CDR1 LNHDA, CDR2 SQIVND (reference sequence). CDR3 length: 12 residues. Trimming left V 10 bases short and J 6 bases short, with 10 bases between. CDR3 nucleotide sequence: TGTGCCACTGCGGATGGTAATTCACCCCTCCACTTT. Residues: CATADGNSPLHF.

In this sample, this clone turned up a few times. The chain carries TRBV2 and TRBJ2-2; TRBD1 or TRBD2 may be the D gene (5 bases each). The CDR3 runs to 16 residues. The V gene lost 7 bases and the J gene lost 5 bases, with 20 bases spanning the gap. Germline loops: CDR1 SNHLY, CDR2 FYNNEI. The CDR3 protein is CASTPTGTYLTGELFF. For the CDR3, the DNA is TGTGCCAGCACCCCGACCGGGACCTACTTAACCGGGGAGCTGTTTTTT.

V is TRBV4-3 and J is TRBJ1-2; 7 bases agree with TRBD1. The CDR3 covers 16 residues. V was pared by 1 base and J by 4 bases, with 9 bases of the junction left unmatched. Germline V gene lookup returns CDR1 LGHNA and CDR2 YSLEER. CDR3 amino acids: CASSQASADRAYGYTF. Written as DNA, the CDR3 is TGCGCCAGCAGCCAAGCCTCCGCCGACAGGGCCTATGGCTACACCTTC.

This clone was picked up a small number of times. The gene calls are TRBV29-1 and TRBJ2-3; D may be TRBD1 or TRBD2 (5 bases each). The length of the CDR3 is 15 residues. The germline V gene encodes CDR1 SQVTM and CDR2 ANQGSEA. Deletions cut 1 base from V and 3 bases from J, with 14 bases between. DNA for the CDR3: TGCAGCGTTGAAGCACCTCACGGGGCAACAGATACGCAGTATTTT. Protein sequence: CSVEAPHGATDTQYF.

V usage is TRBV21-1 and J usage is TRBJ2-7. TRBV21-1 is listed as a pseudogene. This CDR3 spans 17 amino acids. Here the CDR3 DNA reads TGTGCCAGCAGTCCCCCGAGGGGGGCGGTGAGAGACTACGAGCAGTACTTC. This sequence encodes CASSPPRGAVRDYEQYF.

The chain links TRBV7-2 to TRBJ1-2; TRBD1 matches 7 bases. J gave up 2 bases and V 5 bases, and 8 bases lay outside the gene matches. Germline lookup yields CDR1 SGHTA and CDR2 FQGNSA. This CDR3 comprises 15 residues. The CDR3: CASSRGQASNYGYTF. As DNA, the CDR3 is TGTGCCAGCAGCCGAGGACAGGCTTCAAACTATGGCTACACCTTC.

This clone was recorded at least ten times. V usage is TRBV7-9 and J usage is TRBJ2-7, with a tentative D call TRBD1 (6 bases). This CDR3 region has 17 residues. V gave up 6 bases and J gave up 2 bases, with 23 bases separating them. Germline V gene lookup returns CDR1 SEHNR and CDR2 FQNEAQ (reference sequence). The CDR3 bases are TGTGCCAGCAGTTCCCTGGCCGGACAGTCAAGGGCCTACGAGCAGTACTTC. This translates into CASSSLAGQSRAYEQYF.

There are a few counts of this clone. The same CDR3 can be traced to other DNA sequences in this sample. This chain connects TRBV2 to TRBJ1-5; D remains ambiguous. V dropped 8 bases and J dropped 0 bases, with 8 bases sitting between them. CDR1 is SNHLY, CDR2 FYNNEI, per germline. This CDR3 contains 13 residues. The CDR3 DNA sequence: TGTGCCAGCCGTCGAGATAGCAATCAGCCCCAGCATTTT. As protein: CASRRDSNQPQHF.

The CDR3 region has the DNA TGCGCCAGCAGTCAACCCTATGGGGACAGGGTCCCCCCCGCTGGAAACACCATATATTTT. Translating gives CASSQPYGDRVPPAGNTIYF. The chain uses TRBV23-1 and TRBJ1-3, with 9 bases that match TRBD1. TRBV23-1 is treated as an ORF (open reading frame) with a function not yet certain. V lost 2 bases and J lost 2; bases outside the gene matches: 16. This CDR3 is 20 amino acids long.

This clone was seen only a few times. The rearrangement links TRBV11-2 to TRBJ2-1, with a weak D call TRBD1 (7 bases). The CDR3 spans 11 residues. V lost 5 bases and J lost 9, with 8 bases in between. The germline V gene encodes CDR1 SGHAT and CDR2 FQNNGV. CDR3 residues: CASSQGGEQFF. The CDR3 nucleotides are TGTGCCAGCAGCCAGGGGGGTGAGCAGTTCTTC.